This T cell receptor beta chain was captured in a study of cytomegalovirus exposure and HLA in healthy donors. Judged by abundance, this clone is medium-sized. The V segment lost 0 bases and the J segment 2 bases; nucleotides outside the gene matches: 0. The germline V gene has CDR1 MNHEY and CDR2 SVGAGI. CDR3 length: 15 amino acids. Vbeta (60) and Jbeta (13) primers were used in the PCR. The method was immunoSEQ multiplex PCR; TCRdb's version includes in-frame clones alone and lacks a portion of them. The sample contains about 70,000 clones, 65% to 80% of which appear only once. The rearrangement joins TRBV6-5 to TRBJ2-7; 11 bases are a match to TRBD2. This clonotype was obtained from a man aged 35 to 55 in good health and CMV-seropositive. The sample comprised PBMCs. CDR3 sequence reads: CASSYSSGGAYEQYF. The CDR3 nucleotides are TGTGCCAGCAGTTACTCTAGCGGGGGGGCCTACGAGCAGTACTTC.